The present T cell receptor (beta chain) was sequenced within a study of blood T cell repertoires in COVID-19. Study-level information: Both acute and convalescent COVID-19 samples were obtained from the United States, Italy and Spain.

Per the original methods: Amplification of reference gene primers was used by the study to estimate nucleated cell counts. The assay was immunoSEQ multiplex PCR, and TCRdb's table has in-frame clones only and misses some. V and J calls and clone size are given by that table; D and trimming were obtained from the DNA. The sample consists of fewer than 350,000 clones, 88% of them appearing once. The CDR3 totals 16 residues. Per the germline V gene, CDR1 is SGHTA and CDR2 is FQGNSA. V lost 5 bases and J lost 1, with 17 bases in between. This clonotype was obtained from a man between 18 and 29 years old with active or convalescent COVID-19. The rearrangement uses TRBV7-2 and TRBJ2-5; tentatively, D is TRBD2 (6 bases). Sequencing was done on a sample of peripheral blood. The CDR3 region is CASSLRGGFVQETQYF. For the CDR3, the DNA is TGTGCCAGCAGCCTCCGGGGAGGATTCGTCCAAGAGACCCAGTACTTC. The full variable domain, its missing parts supplied by reference TRBV7-2 and TRBJ2-5, is GAGVSQSPSNKVTEKGKDVELRCDPISGHTALYWYRQSLGQGLEFLIYFQGNSAPDKSGLPSDRFSAERTGGSVSTLTIQRTQQEDSAVYLCASSLRGGFVQETQYFGPGTRLLVL.